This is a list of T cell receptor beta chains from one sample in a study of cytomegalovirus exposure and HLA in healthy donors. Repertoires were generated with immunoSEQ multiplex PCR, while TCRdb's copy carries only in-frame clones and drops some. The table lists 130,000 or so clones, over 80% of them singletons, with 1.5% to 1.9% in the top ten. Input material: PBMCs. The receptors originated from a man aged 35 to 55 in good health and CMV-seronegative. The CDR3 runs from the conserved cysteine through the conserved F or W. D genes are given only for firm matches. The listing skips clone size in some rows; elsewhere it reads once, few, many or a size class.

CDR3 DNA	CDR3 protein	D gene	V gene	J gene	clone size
TGTGCCAGCAGCTTAGAGGCTAGCGGCAATGAGCAGTTCTTC	CASSLEASGNEQFF	TRBD2	TRBV7-3	TRBJ2-1	NA
TGTGCCAGCAGCTTAGCGACAGGGGAACTCTCCTACGAGCAGTACTTC	CASSLATGELSYEQYF	TRBD1	TRBV7-9	TRBJ2-7	NA
TGTGCCATCAGTGGGGGACTAGCTAACACCGGGGAGCTGTTTTTT	CAISGGLANTGELFF	TRBD2	TRBV10-3	TRBJ2-2	NA
TGTGCCAGCAGCTACGGGACCCCGGGAGCAACCTCCTACGAGCAGTACTTC	CASSYGTPGATSYEQYF	NA	TRBV5-6	TRBJ2-7	NA
TGTGCCAGCAGCGGGAGTGACCGGTATGGCTACACCTTC	CASSGSDRYGYTF	NA	TRBV7-9	TRBJ1-2	NA
TGTGCCAGCAGTTATCAGGAAAAGAACACTGAAGCTTTCTTT	CASSYQEKNTEAFF	NA	TRBV11-1	TRBJ1-1	NA
TGTGCCAGCAGTTTAAACAGGGTGGCTGAAGCTTTCTTT	CASSLNRVAEAFF	NA	TRBV27	TRBJ1-1	NA
TGTGCCAGCAGCCAATGGGCAGGATTCCTCCACTTT	CASSQWAGFLHF	NA	TRBV14	TRBJ1-6	NA
TGTGCCATCAGGCCGCAGGGGGACACCGGGGAGCTGTTTTTT	CAIRPQGDTGELFF	TRBD1	TRBV10-3	TRBJ2-2	NA
TGTGCCAGTAGTATGGGCAGGGGTAGTTGGCAGCCCCAGCATTTT	CASSMGRGSWQPQHF	NA	TRBV19	TRBJ1-5	NA
TGCGCCAGCAGCCAAGGTGGGGGGGCGTACGAGCAGTACTTC	CASSQGGGAYEQYF	NA	TRBV4-1	TRBJ2-7	NA
TGTGCCAGCAGCCCCCGGCTGGGCGGGCGCTCGCAAAACTATGGCTACACCTTC	CASSPRLGGRSQNYGYTF	NA	TRBV7-2	TRBJ1-2	NA
TGTGCCAGCTCACTCATTGGACCGGGGGGGACTGAAGCTTTCTTT	CASSLIGPGGTEAFF	NA	TRBV18	TRBJ1-1	NA
TGTGCCAGCAGCCCGCAGCGGGGGCTTAACTATGGCTACACCTTC	CASSPQRGLNYGYTF	NA	TRBV5-4	TRBJ1-2	few
TGTGCCAGCAGCTCGAGAGGAAACACCATATATTTT	CASSSRGNTIYF	NA	TRBV7-9	TRBJ1-3	once
TGTGCCAGCAGTGAATGGAGGGGGCCTGGGGCCAACGTCCTGACTTTC	CASSEWRGPGANVLTF	NA	TRBV25-1	TRBJ2-6	NA
TGTGCCAGCAGTCACGGACAGGGAGACGAAAAACTGTTTTTT	CASSHGQGDEKLFF	TRBD1	TRBV27	TRBJ1-4	NA
TGTGCCAGCAGCTTAGGGCCTACAGGGGGAGAGCAGTACTTC	CASSLGPTGGEQYF	TRBD1	TRBV11-2	TRBJ2-7	few
TGTGCCAGCAGCTCCGGGACTAGCCAAGAGACCCAGTACTTC	CASSSGTSQETQYF	TRBD2	TRBV5-5	TRBJ2-5	NA
TGCGCCAGCAGCTTGCTCGCGGGGAACACTGAAGCTTTCTTT	CASSLLAGNTEAFF	NA	TRBV5-1	TRBJ1-1	NA
TGTGCCAGCAGTGAGTCCGCCGGGGTTCTTTCACCCCTCCACTTT	CASSESAGVLSPLHF	NA	TRBV2	TRBJ1-6	NA
TGTGCCAGCAGCACCCCGGGACTAGCGGCTTCTAGCTCCTACAATGAGCAGTTCTTC	CASSTPGLAASSSYNEQFF	TRBD2	TRBV27	TRBJ2-1	NA
TGTGCCAGCAGTGGGGGCACCCGTTCCGAGCAGTACTTC	CASSGGTRSEQYF	NA	TRBV28	TRBJ2-7	NA
TGCGCCAGCAGCCAAAACAGGGTTATCGGGGAGCTGTTTTTT	CASSQNRVIGELFF	NA	TRBV4-1	TRBJ2-2	once
TGTGCCAGTAGTATAGCGGGAGGGACCTACAATGAGCAGTTCTTC	CASSIAGGTYNEQFF	TRBD2	TRBV19	TRBJ2-1	NA
TGTGCCAGCAGCGCGGATACAGGGTCTGTCGAGCAGTACTTC	CASSADTGSVEQYF	NA	TRBV6-1	TRBJ2-7	NA
TGTGCCAGCAGCCCCCGGACAGGGGAGACTGAAGCTTTCTTT	CASSPRTGETEAFF	TRBD1	TRBV7-6	TRBJ1-1	NA
TGTGCCAGCAGCGAACTAGCGGGGGGGCCAGTTCCAGATACGCAGTATTTT	CASSELAGGPVPDTQYF	TRBD2	TRBV13	TRBJ2-3	NA
TGTGCCTGGAGTGTTGGGCTAGCGGGAGGGTACCAAGAGACCCAGTACTTC	CAWSVGLAGGYQETQYF	TRBD2	TRBV30	TRBJ2-5	once
TGTGCCTGGAACGAGGGAGGACGATACAATGAGCAGTTCTTC	CAWNEGGRYNEQFF	NA	TRBV30	TRBJ2-1	few
TGTGCCAGCAGCCTAACGGTCCAAGCAGATACGCAGTATTTT	CASSLTVQADTQYF	NA	TRBV7-9	TRBJ2-3	NA
TGTGCCAGCAGCACCGACAGGGGGCCCTACGAGCAGTACTTC	CASSTDRGPYEQYF	TRBD1	TRBV5-6	TRBJ2-7	NA
TGTGCCAGCAGAGACGCAGGGGCAATCTATGGCTACACCTTC	CASRDAGAIYGYTF	NA	TRBV6-1	TRBJ1-2	NA
TGTGCCAGCAGTGGGGGGGGGAATAGCTCCTACGAGCAGTACTTC	CASSGGGNSSYEQYF	TRBD2	TRBV6-5	TRBJ2-7	NA
TGTGCCAGCAGTGAAGCGACAGGGGGCAAGCAGTTCTTC	CASSEATGGKQFF	TRBD1	TRBV6-1	TRBJ2-1	NA
TGTGCCAGCAGTAAGGAGAGTGAAGCTTTCTTT	CASSKESEAFF	NA	TRBV6-6	TRBJ1-1	few
TGCAGCCCCCAGGACAGGGCGAACACTGAAGCTTTCTTT	CSPQDRANTEAFF	TRBD1	TRBV29-1	TRBJ1-1	NA
TGTTCCAGCAGCCCTCGGGTGGCCGGCACTGAAGCTTTCTTT	CSSSPRVAGTEAFF	NA	TRBV7-9	TRBJ1-1	NA
TGTGCCAGCAGCCTAGGAGGCACCTACGAGCAGTACTTC	CASSLGGTYEQYF	NA	TRBV5-4	TRBJ2-7	once
TGTGCCAGCAGCTTACTAGCGGGAGAAGGGGGCGCGCAGTACTTC	CASSLLAGEGGAQYF	TRBD2	TRBV13	TRBJ2-7	few
TGTGCCAGTAGTTCCGGACAGGGCGGGGAGACCCAGTACTTC	CASSSGQGGETQYF	TRBD1	TRBV19	TRBJ2-5	NA
TGTGCCACCAGCAGGGCGAGCGGGCCTGGCAAGGAGTTCTTC	CATSRASGPGKEFF	NA	TRBV15	TRBJ2-1	NA
TGTGCCAGCAGCCTGGCCCCTAGCGGGGATAAAAACATTCAGTACTTC	CASSLAPSGDKNIQYF	TRBD2	TRBV5-4	TRBJ2-4	NA
TGTGCCAGCAGCCTCCAACCGGGACAGGGACACGAGCAGTACTTC	CASSLQPGQGHEQYF	TRBD1	TRBV11-1	TRBJ2-7	NA
TGTGCTAGCAGCTTAGCGGGGGGTACGCAGTATTTT	CASSLAGGTQYF	TRBD2	TRBV7-7	TRBJ2-3	once
TGCGCCAGCAGCGAGCTAGCGGGAGGCACAGATACGCAGTATTTT	CASSELAGGTDTQYF	TRBD2	TRBV5-1	TRBJ2-3	NA
TGTGCCAGCAGTGAAGACAGGGTCGGAGCCTACGAGCAGTACTTC	CASSEDRVGAYEQYF	NA	TRBV2	TRBJ2-7	NA
TGTGCCAGCAGCTTGGTGGTAGGGGGCGCCTATGGCTACACCTTC	CASSLVVGGAYGYTF	TRBD1	TRBV5-5	TRBJ1-2	NA
TGTGCCAGCAGCGCAGGGGGACAAAGTTACAATGAGCAGTTCTTC	CASSAGGQSYNEQFF	TRBD1	TRBV9	TRBJ2-1	NA
TGTGCCAGCAGACCGACCGGGTACGGGACCTACGAGCAGTACTTC	CASRPTGYGTYEQYF	NA	TRBV27	TRBJ2-7	NA
TGTGCCAGCTCACCACCGGAGGGGCTCGAGCAGTACTTC	CASSPPEGLEQYF	NA	TRBV18	TRBJ2-7	NA
TGTGCCAGCAGCGGGGGCTGGGGGGGGATGAACACTGAAGCTTTCTTT	CASSGGWGGMNTEAFF	NA	TRBV9	TRBJ1-1	NA
TGTGCAAGTCGACACTCTGGGGCCAACGTCCTAACTTTC	CASRHSGANVLTF	NA	TRBV12-2	TRBJ2-6	NA
TGCAGCGCTGGCGGGCCGGCAGGCAACCACTATGGCTACACCTTC	CSAGGPAGNHYGYTF	NA	TRBV29-1	TRBJ1-2	NA
TGTGCCAGCAACACAGGGTCAGATACGCAGTATTTT	CASNTGSDTQYF	NA	TRBV5-6	TRBJ2-3	NA
TGTGCCAGCAGCCAGGAGGGTTTCGGAGTCTCACCCCTCCACTTT	CASSQEGFGVSPLHF	NA	TRBV6-5	TRBJ1-6	NA
TGTGCCAGCAGTTTCGGCAGGGGGAGAACTGAGGCTTTCTTT	CASSFGRGRTEAFF	TRBD1	TRBV27	TRBJ1-1	NA